One sample yielded the 30 T cell receptor beta chains listed below, sequenced in a study of blood T cell repertoires in COVID-19 (dated by TCRdb to the early 2020s). Receptors were amplified or captured by the immunoSEQ multiplex PCR assay. The table comes from immuneACCESS by way of TCRdb, which keeps in-frame sequences with V and J called. Part of the clones is missing from these tables; in studies checked, under half for an unresolved V gene and the rest for unknown reasons. In this sample the table shows under 450,000 clones, more than 70% of which occur a single time. Approximately 1.2% of the sample goes to the ten largest clones. The specimen was PBMCs or T cells enriched from blood (not recorded which). These receptors originate from a man younger than 45 who had recovered from COVID-19.

The chain recombines TRBV7-3 with TRBJ1-3; D is unresolved. The CDR3 covers 17 residues. Germline CDR1 reads SGHTA; CDR2 reads FQGTGA. V lost 1 base, J lost 0 bases, and 13 bases lay in between. CDR3 DNA: TGTGCCAGCAGCTTAATTGGCTCAACCAGCTCTGGAAACACCATATATTTT. Translation: CASSLIGSTSSGNTIYF.

The gene calls are TRBV7-9 and TRBJ1-2; 12 nucleotides agree with TRBD1. The trim removed 5 bases at V and 7 bases at J, leaving 11 bases unmatched. This CDR3 region has 16 residues. CDR1 SEHNR and CDR2 FQNEAQ come from the germline V gene (reference sequence). CDR3 in DNA: TGTGCCAGCAGCCCCGCGGGGACAGGGGGCTCTTTTGGCTACACCTTC. As protein: CASSPAGTGGSFGYTF.

This rearrangement joins TRBV9 to TRBJ1-6, with TRBD1 identical over 10 bases. Germline CDR1 and CDR2: SGDLS and YYNGEE. This CDR3 comprises 14 residues. The trim removed 3 bases at V and 9 bases at J, leaving 3 bases unmatched. The CDR3 is CASSAGDRGSPLHF. In DNA, the CDR3 is TGTGCCAGCAGCGCCGGGGACAGGGGTTCACCCCTCCACTTT. The full variable domain, with the rest looked up from reference TRBV9 and TRBJ1-6, is DSGVTQTPKHLITATGQRVTLRCSPRSGDLSVYWYQQSLDQGLQFLIQYYNGEERAKGNILERFSAQQFPDLHSELNLSSLELGDSALYFCASSAGDRGSPLHFGNGTRLTVT.

The rearrangement uses TRBV27 and TRBJ2-1; TRBD1 might be the D (5 bases). The CDR3 loop spans 13 amino acids. Germline values: CDR1 MNHEY, CDR2 SMNVEV (reference sequence). The V end lost 3 bases, the J end lost 8 bases, and 11 bases lay between the germline ends. Here the CDR3 reads CASSLAGSYEQFF. CDR3 DNA: TGTGCCAGCAGTTTGGCAGGGTCATATGAGCAGTTCTTC.

The rearrangement links TRBV6-5 to TRBJ2-7; 7 bases are shared with TRBD1. This CDR3 spans 14 amino acids. The V gene end was trimmed by 5 bases and the J gene end by 3 bases; junction bases not matched to a gene: 7. CDR1 is MNHEY, CDR2 SVGAGI, per germline. The CDR3 DNA sequence: TGTGCCAGCAGTACAGGGGCTGGAAACTACGAGCAGTACTTC. Its translation is CASSTGAGNYEQYF.

About this clone itself: Within the sample, other DNA sequences also encode this same CDR3. The chain uses TRBV5-1 and TRBJ2-7; perhaps TRBD1 as D (5 bases). Trimming shortened V by 1 base and J by 2 bases, and 7 bases separated the two germline ends. The CDR3 has 13 amino acids. Germline values: CDR1 SGHRS, CDR2 YFSETQ. The CDR3 coding sequence is TGCGCCAGCAGCTTGACAGGAGCCTACGAGCAGTACTTC. It encodes CASSLTGAYEQYF.

This chain uses TRBV4-1 with TRBJ2-1, with 10 bases identical to TRBD2. The CDR3 has 16 amino acids. CDR1 is MGHRA, CDR2 YSYEKL, per germline. Trimming took 0 bases from V and 5 from J; bases not matched to a gene: 4. Here the CDR3 reads CASSQEGSGGNNEQFF. The CDR3 bases are TGCGCCAGCAGCCAAGAGGGTAGCGGGGGGAACAATGAGCAGTTCTTC.

The chain carries TRBV7-2 and TRBJ1-1; D is unresolved. V dropped 4 bases and J dropped 8 bases, with 8 bases sitting between them. CDR1 and CDR2 from the germline V gene are SGHTA and FQGNSA. The CDR3 is 11 residues long. DNA of the CDR3: TGTGCCAGCAGCTATTCAGGAGAAGCTTTCTTT. Translating it yields CASSYSGEAFF. Full variable domain (remainder filled in from reference TRBV7-2 and TRBJ1-1): GAGVSQSPSNKVTEKGKDVELRCDPISGHTALYWYRQSLGQGLEFLIYFQGNSAPDKSGLPSDRFSAERTGGSVSTLTIQRTQQEDSAVYLCASSYSGEAFFGQGTRLTVV.

The V call is TRBV6-2 or TRBV6-3, the J call TRBJ2-7; possibly TRBD1 for D (5 bases). CDR1 and CDR2 (germline): MNHEY, SVGEGT. The V end lost 6 bases, the J end lost 3 bases, and 9 bases lay between the germline ends. The CDR3 has 12 residues. Here the CDR3 reads CASSRTGYEQYF. CDR3 nucleotides: TGTGCCAGCAGCCGTACAGGCTACGAGCAGTACTTC.

This clone was seen more than once but under ten times. This chain links TRBV7-9 with TRBJ2-1; no clear D gene. V shed 7 bases and J shed 7 bases, with 17 bases lying between them. This CDR3 is built from 14 residues. Germline V gene lookup returns CDR1 SEHNR and CDR2 FQNEAQ (reference sequence). In nucleotides, the CDR3 is TGTGCCAGCACCCAACAAGCGTATGGGAATGAGCAGTTCTTC. This codes for CASTQQAYGNEQFF.

CDR3 bases: TGTGCCAGCAGCTTAGTTGCGCGGGGAGCGACAGATACGCAGTATTTT. It specifies CASSLVARGATDTQYF. The gene calls are TRBV7-8 and TRBJ2-3, with D perhaps TRBD2 (6 bases). The CDR3 extends over 16 amino acids. Germline values: CDR1 SGHVS, CDR2 FQNEAQ. V lost 1 base and J lost 3, with 14 bases in between.

This chain uses TRBV13 with TRBJ1-2, with TRBD1 matching over 8 bases. The CDR3 sequence is 14 residues long. Germline CDR1 PRHDT, CDR2 FYEKMQ (reference sequence). The V segment lost 3 bases and the J segment 4 bases; nucleotides outside the gene matches: 4. The CDR3: CASSFQGAGYGYTF. The CDR3 DNA reads TGTGCCAGCAGCTTTCAGGGGGCTGGCTATGGCTACACCTTC.

V and J are TRBV30 and TRBJ1-2; TRBD1 agrees at 7 bases. Germline assignment: CDR1 GTSNPN and CDR2 SVGIG (reference sequence). Trimming at V came to 4 bases and at J to 6 bases, leaving 8 bases not matched to a gene. This CDR3 has 13 amino acids. For the CDR3, the DNA is TGTGCCTGGACCCAGACAGGGCGGCATGGCTACACCTTC. Translated, it gives CAWTQTGRHGYTF.

In DNA, the CDR3 is TGTGCCAGTAGTATAGGAACAGTGGCCGGCGTGGACGAGCAGTACTTC. It codes for CASSIGTVAGVDEQYF. The genes are TRBV19 and TRBJ2-7, with D hard to call. V was trimmed by 1 base and J by 5 bases, leaving 18 bases between them. The germline gives CDR1 LNHDA, CDR2 SQIVND (reference sequence). The CDR3 contains 16 residues.

The V gene is TRBV18, the J gene TRBJ2-2; 8 bases align to TRBD1. Germline V gives CDR1 KGHSH, CDR2 LQKENI. V lost 1 base, J lost 7 bases, and 5 bases stayed unmatched. This CDR3 comprises 15 residues. CDR3 bases: TGTGCCAGCTCACCACTGGCAGGGGGCGACGGGGAGCTGTTTTTT. It is translated as CASSPLAGGDGELFF.

A few counts support this clone. The identical CDR3 is also encoded by other nucleotide sequences in the sample. The chain carries TRBV24-1 and TRBJ1-5; TRBD1 is a possible D gene (5 bases). CDR1 and CDR2 (germline): KGHDR, SFDVKD. This CDR3 contains 14 residues. Trimming shortened V by 7 bases and J by 1 base, and 10 bases separated the two germline ends. CDR3 DNA: TGTGCCACCAGCTCCGGGGGGAGCAATCAGCCCCAGCATTTT. Protein product: CATSSGGSNQPQHF.

The V call is TRBV7-8, the J call TRBJ1-1, with 7 bases lining up with TRBD1. Germline loops: CDR1 SGHVS, CDR2 FQNEAQ. V shed 3 bases, J shed 7 bases, and the junction held 11 bases outside the gene matches. The CDR3 is made up of 15 amino acids. The CDR3 nucleotides read TGTGCCAGCAGCTTTGCGACAGGGTATGAAGGTGAAGCTTTCTTT. This translates into CASSFATGYEGEAFF.

The chain couples TRBV25-1 to TRBJ1-2; D not resolved. Germline assignment: CDR1 MGHDK and CDR2 SYGVNS. The CDR3 length is 12 residues. Trimming stripped 3 bases from V and 0 bases from J, with 2 bases between. Here the CDR3 DNA reads TGTGCCAGCAGTGATACTAACTATGGCTACACCTTC. It codes for CASSDTNYGYTF.

For this clone: In the same sample, other DNA sequences code for this CDR3. The J gene is TRBJ1-1, the V gene TRBV7-9; 7 bases fit TRBD1. The V gene end was trimmed by 3 bases and the J gene end by 1 base; junction bases not matched to a gene: 2. The CDR3 sequence is 14 residues long. CDR1 SEHNR and CDR2 FQNEAQ come from the germline V gene (reference sequence). The CDR3 sequence is CASSLNRGNTEAFF. CDR3 in DNA: TGTGCCAGCAGCTTGAACAGGGGGAACACTGAAGCTTTCTTT.

The chain carries TRBV9 and TRBJ1-5, with a possible D match to TRBD1 (5 bases). The CDR3 totals 14 residues. Germline CDR1 and CDR2: SGDLS and YYNGEE. The V end was cut by 4 bases, the J end by 6 bases, with 14 bases between. Here the CDR3 reads CASSQSRVGQPQHF. In DNA, the CDR3 is TGTGCCAGCAGCCAAAGCAGGGTAGGTCAGCCCCAGCATTTT. The variable domain in full, with the rest retrieved from reference TRBV9 and TRBJ1-5, is DSGVTQTPKHLITATGQRVTLRCSPRSGDLSVYWYQQSLDQGLQFLIQYYNGEERAKGNILERFSAQQFPDLHSELNLSSLELGDSALYFCASSQSRVGQPQHFGDGTRLSIL.

The chain links TRBV25-1 to TRBJ2-7, with D possibly being TRBD1 (5 bases). Germline CDR1 reads MGHDK; CDR2 reads SYGVNS. The ends were cut back, 2 bases at V and 6 bases at J, with 14 bases in the middle. CDR3 length: 14 amino acids. CDR3 nucleotide sequence: TGTGCCAGCAGTGAACAGGGCCAGACTGGCGAGCAGTACTTC. Encoded protein: CASSEQGQTGEQYF.

This clone came up once. The V gene is TRBV29-1, the J gene TRBJ1-5; TRBD1 is a possible D gene (6 bases). This CDR3 contains 13 residues. Germline assignment: CDR1 SQVTM and CDR2 ANQGSEA. V was trimmed by 7 bases and J by 5 bases, leaving 15 bases between them. The CDR3 region has the DNA TGCAGCGCTATGGGGGGGCGCGATCAGCCCCAGCATTTT. This gives the protein CSAMGGRDQPQHF.

The chain employs TRBV4-1 and TRBJ1-2; TRBD1 matches 8 bases. The CDR3 length is 15 residues. CDR1 and CDR2 from the germline V gene are MGHRA and YSYEKL. Trimming cost V 4 bases and J 2 bases; bases outside gene matches: 6. This CDR3 reads CASSLSQGANYGYTF. Written as DNA, the CDR3 is TGCGCCAGCAGCCTCTCTCAGGGGGCAAACTATGGCTACACCTTC.

This sequence joins TRBV18 and TRBJ1-1; a weak D match, TRBD1 (5 bases). There are 14 residues in the CDR3. V was trimmed by 3 bases and J by 7 bases, leaving 15 bases between them. Germline V CDR1 and CDR2: KGHSH, LQKENI. The CDR3 loop reads CASSPTTQGNEAFF. The CDR3 DNA sequence: TGTGCCAGCTCACCGACAACTCAGGGAAATGAAGCTTTCTTT. Complete variable domain (other parts from reference TRBV18 and TRBJ1-1): NAGVMQNPRHLVRRRGQEARLRCSPMKGHSHVYWYRQLPEEGLKFMVYLQKENIIDESGMPKERFSAEFPKEGPSILRIQQVVRGDSAAYFCASSPTTQGNEAFFGQGTRLTVV.

Of note for this clone: The sample carries other DNA sequences with the same CDR3. The chain combines TRBV2 with TRBJ1-1; possibly TRBD1 for D (5 bases). This CDR3 is built from 13 residues. The germline V gene encodes CDR1 SNHLY and CDR2 FYNNEI. The V gene lost 7 bases and the J gene lost 1 base, with 10 bases spanning the gap. Here the CDR3 reads CASKGQGNTEAFF. CDR3 DNA sequence: TGTGCCAGCAAGGGCCAGGGGAACACTGAAGCTTTCTTT.

Note on this clone: At the DNA level, this CDR3 is encoded by other sequences in the same sample as well. This chain links TRBV9 with TRBJ1-1, with D maybe TRBD1 (5 bases). The CDR3 runs to 14 residues. The V gene's germline CDR1 is SGDLS and CDR2 YYNGEE. Trimming left V 0 bases short and J 4 bases short, with 10 bases between. In nucleotides, the CDR3 is TGTGCCAGCAGCGTAGGGGGGGAGAGCACTGAAGCTTTCTTT. Residues: CASSVGGESTEAFF.

To note about this clone: Additional DNA sequences in this sample encode the identical CDR3. This chain joins TRBV12-3 or TRBV12-4 and TRBJ1-1, with D maybe TRBD1 (5 bases). V lost 6 bases to trimming and J lost 11 bases, with 13 bases between them. The CDR3 covers 11 residues. In nucleotides, the CDR3 is TGTGCCAGCAGCCTAACCAGGGTCGCTTTCTTT. Amino acid sequence: CASSLTRVAFF.

The rearrangement joins TRBV2 to TRBJ1-1; possible D gene TRBD1, 5 bases. Deletions cut 6 bases from V and 4 bases from J, with 12 bases between. Germline CDR1 reads SNHLY; CDR2 reads FYNNEI. The length of the CDR3 is 13 residues. CDR3 coding DNA: TGTGCCAGCAGCGTTGACAGAACCACTGAAGCTTTCTTT. Translating it yields CASSVDRTTEAFF.

V is TRBV4-1 and J is TRBJ2-1, with 8 bases aligning to TRBD2. The CDR3 sequence is 16 residues long. CDR1 and CDR2 from the germline V gene are MGHRA and YSYEKL. After removal of 0 bases from V and 5 bases from J, the junction contained 6 bases not matched to a gene. CDR3 sequence: CASSQDGSGANNEQFF. CDR3 nucleotide sequence: TGCGCCAGCAGCCAAGATGGTAGCGGGGCAAACAATGAGCAGTTCTTC.

The rearrangement uses TRBV19 and TRBJ1-6, with D possibly TRBD1 on 6 matching bases. The V gene lost 6 bases and the J gene lost 0 bases, with 12 bases spanning the gap. This CDR3 is built from 16 residues. Looked up from germline, CDR1 is LNHDA and CDR2 is SQIVND (reference sequence). The CDR3 is CASSQTGSSYNSPLHF. The CDR3 DNA sequence: TGTGCCAGTAGCCAGACAGGTAGCTCCTATAATTCACCCCTCCACTTT.